This TCR beta chain was sequenced for a study of blood T cell repertoires in COVID-19 (TCRdb year 2020). With respect to the entire study: Collaborator samples came from the United States, Italy and Spain and covered acute and convalescent phases of COVID-19. The prospective study material was composed of cDNA or gDNA derived from T cells, B-cell-depleted T cells, or PBMCs. Subjects who had been exposed to COVID-19, were actively infected with it, or had recovered from it provided the deeply sampled blood TCRbeta repertoires that made up the dataset. A freely available public database, intended as a resource for researchers studying the immune response to SARS-CoV-2, is where the repertoires were released. The samples were drawn from two sources: the first 160 participants of the ongoing ImmuneRACE study, and 1,000 to 1,500 subjects contributed by 6 global collaborators. A de-identified subject ID, COVID-19 status, age in years and sex were almost always included in the sample metadata. Where available, HLA class I and class II types were obtained from metadata supplied by the sample provider rather than from assay-based typing.

General study outcomes and caveats: The quantity of clinical and demographic metadata differed by source and by participant and was supplied without curation.

Whole blood was collected in K2EDTA tubes by collaborating institutions according to the institutions' own protocols. For TCRbeta analysis, collaborator samples were shipped as frozen whole blood, as isolated PBMCs, or as DNA extracted from either sample type. The immunoSEQ Assay, a bias-controlled multiplex PCR, was used to amplify TCRbeta CDR3 regions from genomic DNA. The study's processing was this. Nucleated cell counts per sample were estimated from amplification of reference gene primers within the assay. Sequence reads were collapsed and filtered to measure the absolute abundance of every unique TCRbeta CDR3 rearrangement. For each sample, productive Simpson clonality was calculated as the square root of Simpson's diversity index over productive rearrangements. TCRdb retrieved this table from immuneACCESS and kept in-frame rearrangements only. Not all clones are present; in checked studies, unresolved V genes account for under half, and no reason is known for the remainder. V, J and clone size are those of that table, while D and trimming were read from the DNA. The sample yields roughly 93,000 clones; around 89% were counted once. The ten biggest clones cover under 9.5% of the sample.

The CDR1 and CDR2 encoded by the germline V gene are SGHTA and FQGNSA. From cysteine to phenylalanine, the CDR3 is 15 amino acids long. The retained sequence is limited to the CDR3, 45 bases, with the frame set at the first base. The V end gives up 5 bases and the J end 6 bases, leaving 4 bases in the junction not matched to a gene. About this clone: What antigen it recognizes has not been identified. Within one base of it there is no much larger clone, and no base qualities were kept.

This sequence was found in a man aged 45-60 years with acute or convalescent COVID-19. The chain couples TRBV7-2 to TRBJ2-3; a stretch of 14 junction bases matches TRBD2. The sequenced sample was peripheral blood. The DNA is TGTGCCAGCAGCACGGGACTAGCGGGGGTTGATACGCAGTATTTT. Its protein is CASSTGLAGVDTQYF.